The 23 T cell receptor beta chains listed next were all sequenced from one sample in a study of blood T cell repertoires in COVID-19. Here immunoSEQ multiplex PCR was the method, and the copy in TCRdb shows in-frame clones only, minus some. Seen here are hundreds of thousands of clones, about 91% observed once, and the top ten hold around 0.92%. Sequenced input: peripheral blood. Receptor source: a man aged 18-30 years with COVID-19, enrolled during active disease.

The chain joins TRBV4-2 to TRBJ2-5; TRBD2 aligns across 12 bases. The CDR3 is 16 amino acids. Germline CDR1 reads LGHNA; CDR2 reads YNFKEQ. The trim removed 4 bases at V and 5 bases at J, leaving 8 bases unmatched. The CDR3 DNA reads as TGTGCCAGCAGCCGTGAACTAGCGGGAGGAGGGGAGACCCAGTACTTC. Translating gives CASSRELAGGGETQYF.

Here the CDR3 reads CASSQSRSSGLGNNEQFF. CDR3 sequence (DNA): TGTGCCAGCAGCCAATCTAGGTCTAGCGGGTTAGGGAACAATGAGCAGTTCTTC. The chain couples TRBV14 to TRBJ2-1; 8 bases map to TRBD2. The trim removed 2 bases at V and 5 bases at J, leaving 14 bases unmatched. The CDR3 loop spans 18 amino acids. Per germline, CDR1 SGHDN and CDR2 FVKESK.

The rearrangement links TRBV7-6 to TRBJ1-5, with D maybe TRBD1 (6 bases). V shed 5 bases and J shed 6 bases, with 17 bases lying between them. The CDR3 is 15 residues long. The germline V gene has CDR1 SGHVS and CDR2 FNYEAQ. The CDR3 spells CASSPGPGASQPQHF. The CDR3 nucleotides are TGTGCCAGCAGCCCAGGGCCAGGGGCGAGTCAGCCCCAGCATTTT.

The chain couples TRBV2 to TRBJ1-6; D is undetermined. V was trimmed by 6 bases and J by 0 bases, leaving 9 bases between them. The CDR3 runs 15 residues. Germline-derived CDR1 and CDR2 are SNHLY and FYNNEI. CDR3 DNA: TGTGCCAGCAGGGTTGCGAGCTCCTATAATTCACCCCTCCACTTT. This gives the protein CASRVASSYNSPLHF.

This chain joins TRBV5-6 and TRBJ2-7; TRBD2 might be the D (5 bases). Germline loops: CDR1 SGHDT, CDR2 YYEEEE. Trimming stripped 1 base from V and 1 base from J, with 12 bases between. There are 15 residues in the CDR3. CDR3 coding DNA: TGTGCCAGCAGCTTGCTTAGCGTTCCTTCCTACGAGCAGTACTTC. Its translation is CASSLLSVPSYEQYF. Combining the CDR3 with reference TRBV5-6 and TRBJ2-7 gives the whole variable domain DAGVTQSPTHLIKTRGQQVTLRCSPKSGHDTVSWYQQALGQGPQFIFQYYEEEERQRGNFPDRFSGHQFPNYSSELNVNALLLGDSALYLCASSLLSVPSYEQYFGPGTRLTVT.

The V and J genes are TRBV24-1 and TRBJ1-1; D call uncertain. The CDR3 sequence is 14 residues long. Trimming stripped 3 bases from V and 3 bases from J, with 10 bases between. Germline-derived CDR1 and CDR2 are KGHDR and SFDVKD. The CDR3: CATSDNTVHTEAFF. The CDR3 DNA follows: TGTGCCACCAGTGATAATACGGTACACACTGAAGCTTTCTTT.

This sequence joins TRBV2 and TRBJ1-2, with D tentatively TRBD1 (5 bases). The germline V gene encodes CDR1 SNHLY and CDR2 FYNNEI. Trimming took off 6 bases at V and 4 bases at J, with 12 bases between the two ends. This CDR3 spans 13 amino acids. CDR3 amino acids: CASRQQVIYGYTF. For the CDR3, the DNA is TGTGCCAGCAGACAACAGGTCATCTATGGCTACACCTTC.

The chain combines TRBV3-1 (or the pseudogene TRBV3-2) with TRBJ1-4; D might be TRBD1 (6 bases). The CDR3 spans 16 residues. Germline CDR1 reads LGHDT; CDR2 reads YNNKEL (reference sequence). Trimming shortened V by 0 bases and J by 7 bases, and 15 bases separated the two germline ends. CDR3 DNA sequence: TGTGCCAGCAGCCAAGATGACCCCGGGGGGCGTGAAAAACTGTTTTTT. It yields the protein CASSQDDPGGREKLFF.

V usage is TRBV7-9 and J usage is TRBJ2-2, with 10 nucleotides matching TRBD2. Germline CDR1 is SEHNR and CDR2 is FQNEAQ (reference sequence). The J segment lost 5 bases and the V segment lost 3 bases, leaving 3 bases of the junction unmatched. CDR3 size: 15 residues. CDR3 sequence reads: CASSFLAGATGELFF. Here the CDR3 DNA reads TGTGCCAGCAGCTTCCTAGCGGGAGCAACCGGGGAGCTGTTTTTT.

This clone was seen just once. V usage is TRBV11-2 and J usage is TRBJ1-1; D is unresolved. The germline gives CDR1 SGHAT, CDR2 FQNNGV. The CDR3 runs to 14 residues. V lost 2 bases, J lost 1 base, and 8 bases lay in between. CDR3 loop: CASSLMVGNTEAFF. For the CDR3, the DNA is TGTGCCAGCAGCTTAATGGTCGGGAACACTGAAGCTTTCTTT.

This sequence joins TRBV4-1 and TRBJ1-1; maybe TRBD1 (5 bases). CDR1 is MGHRA, CDR2 YSYEKL, per germline. This CDR3 comprises 14 residues. Trimming pared 0 bases from V and 2 bases from J, leaving 7 bases between. CDR3 nucleotide sequence: TGCGCCAGCAGCCAAGATGACAGAAACACTGAAGCTTTCTTT. Amino acid sequence: CASSQDDRNTEAFF.

This sequence joins TRBV30 and TRBJ1-4; TRBD1 is a possible D gene (6 bases). CDR3 length: 14 residues. Per germline, CDR1 GTSNPN and CDR2 SVGIG (reference sequence). The V end lost 0 bases, the J end lost 7 bases, and 12 bases lay between the germline ends. CDR3 in DNA: TGTGCCTGGAGTGTAGGGGCAGGGGTTGAAAAACTGTTTTTT. This gives the protein CAWSVGAGVEKLFF.

V and J are TRBV9 and TRBJ1-4; D not certain. The V gene lost 0 bases and the J gene lost 6 bases, with 9 bases spanning the gap. The CDR3 consists of 14 residues. Germline V CDR1 and CDR2: SGDLS, YYNGEE. CDR3 in amino acids: CASSVGTGDEKLFF. As DNA, the CDR3 is TGTGCCAGCAGCGTAGGGACGGGAGATGAAAAACTGTTTTTT.

The chain couples TRBV29-1 to TRBJ2-3; TRBD2 aligns across 7 bases. Germline V gives CDR1 SQVTM, CDR2 ANQGSEA. V trimming: 5 bases; J trimming: 1 base; junction bases outside the gene matches: 3. This CDR3 is 13 amino acids long. CDR3: CSVRSGGTDTQYF. The CDR3 DNA reads TGCAGCGTTAGAAGCGGGGGCACAGATACGCAGTATTTT.

This clone was counted a few times. As DNA, the CDR3 is TGTGCCAGCAGCCAATTCGGGGGAGGTGAGCAGTTCTTC. Encoded protein: CASSQFGGGEQFF. The chain uses TRBV14 and TRBJ2-1; weak D call: TRBD2 (6 bases). The V gene's germline CDR1 is SGHDN and CDR2 FVKESK. V was pared by 2 bases and J by 9 bases, with 11 bases between. This CDR3 is 13 amino acids long.

The V call is TRBV5-1, the J call TRBJ1-1, with TRBD1 matching over 7 bases. From germline, CDR1 is SGHRS and CDR2 YFSETQ. This CDR3 is built from 14 residues. With 4 bases clipped from V and 3 bases from J, the junction kept 6 bases outside the gene matches. The CDR3 DNA follows: TGCGCCAGCAGCCCTTGGACAGGATACACTGAAGCTTTCTTT. As protein: CASSPWTGYTEAFF.

The CDR3 coding sequence is TGCGCCAGCAGCCTAAACGTAGCGGGGCAAGAGACCCAGTACTTC. Residues: CASSLNVAGQETQYF. The V call is TRBV4-1, the J call TRBJ2-5; 8 nucleotides align to TRBD2. CDR3 length: 15 residues. V lost 4 bases to trimming and J lost 2 bases; unmatched junction nucleotides: 6. Germline CDR1 MGHRA, CDR2 YSYEKL.

This clone was picked up one time. The chain employs TRBV5-6 and TRBJ1-4, with D hard to call. From germline, CDR1 is SGHDT and CDR2 YYEEEE. CDR3 size: 14 residues. V was clipped by 6 bases and J by 8 bases, with 17 bases between them. CDR3 nucleotide sequence: TGTGCCAGCACCAAGGGAGGAGCACGGGAAAAACTGTTTTTT. Its protein is CASTKGGAREKLFF.

The rearrangement links TRBV29-1 to TRBJ2-7, with TRBD2 matching over 9 bases. Per germline, CDR1 SQVTM and CDR2 ANQGSEA. V was clipped by 4 bases and J by 7 bases; unmatched bases: 11. This CDR3 is built from 14 residues. CDR3 in amino acids: CSVVRAGGPNEQYF. CDR3 in DNA: TGCAGCGTTGTACGGGCGGGAGGGCCGAATGAGCAGTACTTC.

This sequence joins TRBV18 and TRBJ2-2, with TRBD2 as a possible D gene (6 bases). CDR1 is KGHSH, CDR2 LQKENI, per germline. Trimming took 3 bases from V and 1 from J, leaving 9 bases between them. CDR3 length: 15 amino acids. In DNA form, the CDR3 reads TGTGCCAGCTCACCGGGACTTCAGAACACCGGGGAGCTGTTTTTT. Translating gives CASSPGLQNTGELFF.

The chain couples TRBV10-2 to TRBJ1-4; 12 nucleotides match TRBD1. V gave up 7 bases and J gave up 7 bases; unmatched junction bases: 4. Germline loops: CDR1 WSHSY, CDR2 SAAADI. The CDR3 length is 14 residues. CDR3 DNA: TGCGCCAGCACCGGGACAGGGGGCCTTGAAAAACTGTTTTTT. Its protein product is CASTGTGGLEKLFF.

V usage is TRBV5-1 and J usage is TRBJ1-6; no clear D. Germline loops: CDR1 SGHRS, CDR2 YFSETQ. With 4 bases removed from V and 7 bases from J, the gap between germline ends came to 12 bases. The CDR3 sequence is 14 residues long. The CDR3 loop is CASSLDGLNSPLHF. Here the CDR3 DNA reads TGCGCCAGCAGCCTGGACGGACTAAATTCACCCCTCCACTTT.

V and J are TRBV7-3 and TRBJ1-1; weak D call: TRBD1 (6 bases). This CDR3 contains 15 residues. Per the germline V gene, CDR1 is SGHTA and CDR2 is FQGTGA. V shed 3 bases and J shed 7 bases, with 18 bases lying between them. This chain's CDR3 is CASSLAGGVENEAFF. DNA of the CDR3: TGTGCCAGCAGCTTGGCGGGGGGCGTCGAAAATGAAGCTTTCTTT.